The clone carrying this T cell receptor (beta chain) was counted between two and nine times. As yet, its antigen is unknown. The sample is drawn from a study of post-analysis software for immune sequencing data. Study-wide findings and caveats: TRBV5-6, TRBV5-1 and TRBV20-1 belonged to a set of roughly five TRBV segments that were more frequent in patients than controls. When compared against controls, multiple sclerosis patients showed significantly lower normalized Chao1 diversity.

Included in the TCR beta cDNA libraries were unique molecular identifiers. TCRdb re-called the PCR reads with MiXCR, one entry per CDR3 protein. The sample has about 540,000 distinct CDR3 sequences; roughly 34% are singletons. Germline CDR1 is MGHRA and CDR2 is YSYEKL. The CDR3 runs to 20 residues. Unmatched junction bases numbered 14, after V lost 2 bases and J lost 1 base. The receptor comes from a girl aged 2 to 17 with multiple sclerosis. Source material: blood. The chain is built from TRBV4-1 and TRBJ2-3; 11 nucleotides agree with TRBD2. The CDR3, as DNA: TGCGCCAGCAGCCAAATACCGGGACTAGCGGACATGTCTGGCACAGATACGCAGTATTTT. Protein product: CASSQIPGLADMSGTDTQYF.